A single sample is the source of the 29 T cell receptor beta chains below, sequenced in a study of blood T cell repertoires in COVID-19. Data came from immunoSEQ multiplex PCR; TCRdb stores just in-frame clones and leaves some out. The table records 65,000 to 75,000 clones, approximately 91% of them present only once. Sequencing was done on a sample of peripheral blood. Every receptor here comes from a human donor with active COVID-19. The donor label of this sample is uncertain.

As DNA, the CDR3 is TGTGCCAGCATAAAAGGGGGAACTGGCTACACCTTC. Translated: CASIKGGTGYTF. This chain joins TRBV6-6 and TRBJ1-2; perhaps TRBD1 as D (6 bases). Germline assignment: CDR1 MNHNY and CDR2 SVGAGI (reference sequence). Trimming took off 7 bases at V and 7 bases at J, with 13 bases between the two ends. CDR3 length equals 12 residues.

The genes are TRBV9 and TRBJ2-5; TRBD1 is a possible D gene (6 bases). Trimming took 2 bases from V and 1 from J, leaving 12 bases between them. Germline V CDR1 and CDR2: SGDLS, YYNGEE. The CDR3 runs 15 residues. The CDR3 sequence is CASSVGQTFQETQYF. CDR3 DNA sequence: TGTGCCAGCAGCGTCGGACAGACTTTCCAAGAGACCCAGTACTTC.

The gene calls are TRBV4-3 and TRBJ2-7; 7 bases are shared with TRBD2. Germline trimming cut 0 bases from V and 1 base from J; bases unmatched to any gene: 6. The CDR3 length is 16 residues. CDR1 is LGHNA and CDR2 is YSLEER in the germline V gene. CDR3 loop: CASSQDVERESYEQYF. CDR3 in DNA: TGCGCCAGCAGCCAAGATGTAGAGCGGGAATCCTACGAGCAGTACTTC.

DNA of the CDR3: TGCAGCGTTGAAGGAACCGGCACAGGGGTTGGCTACACCTTC. It encodes CSVEGTGTGVGYTF. The chain uses TRBV29-1 and TRBJ1-2; 7 nucleotides match TRBD1. Trimming cost V 1 base and J 7 bases; bases outside gene matches: 9. The length of the CDR3 is 14 residues. Germline CDR1 is SQVTM and CDR2 is ANQGSEA.

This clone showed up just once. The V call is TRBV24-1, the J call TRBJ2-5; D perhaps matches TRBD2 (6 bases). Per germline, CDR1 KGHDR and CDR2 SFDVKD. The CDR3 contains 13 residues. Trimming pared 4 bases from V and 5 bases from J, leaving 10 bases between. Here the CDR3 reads CATSEGGEETQYF. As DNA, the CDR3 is TGTGCCACCAGTGAGGGGGGTGAGGAGACCCAGTACTTC.

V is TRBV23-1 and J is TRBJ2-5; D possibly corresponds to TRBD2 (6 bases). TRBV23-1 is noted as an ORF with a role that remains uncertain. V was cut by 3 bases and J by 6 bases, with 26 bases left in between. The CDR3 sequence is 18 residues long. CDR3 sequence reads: CASSQEGRGKESCKTQYF. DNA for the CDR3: TGCGCCAGCAGTCAGGAGGGGCGAGGAAAAGAGTCTTGTAAGACCCAGTACTTC.

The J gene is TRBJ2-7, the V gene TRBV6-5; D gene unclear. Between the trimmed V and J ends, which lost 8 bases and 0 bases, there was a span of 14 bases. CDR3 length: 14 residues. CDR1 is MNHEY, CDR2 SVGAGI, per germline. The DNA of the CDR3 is TGTGCCAGCGGTCGTACCTCCAGCTCCTACGAGCAGTACTTC. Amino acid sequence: CASGRTSSSYEQYF.

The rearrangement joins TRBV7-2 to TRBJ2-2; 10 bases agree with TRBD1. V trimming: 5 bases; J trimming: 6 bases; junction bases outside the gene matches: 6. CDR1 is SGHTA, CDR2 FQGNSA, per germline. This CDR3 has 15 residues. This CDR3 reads CASSPGGQGAGELFF. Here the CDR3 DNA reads TGTGCCAGCAGCCCAGGAGGACAGGGGGCCGGGGAGCTGTTTTTT. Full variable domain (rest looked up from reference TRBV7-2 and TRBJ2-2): GAGVSQSPSNKVTEKGKDVELRCDPISGHTALYWYRQSLGQGLEFLIYFQGNSAPDKSGLPSDRFSAERTGGSVSTLTIQRTQQEDSAVYLCASSPGGQGAGELFFGEGSRLTVL.

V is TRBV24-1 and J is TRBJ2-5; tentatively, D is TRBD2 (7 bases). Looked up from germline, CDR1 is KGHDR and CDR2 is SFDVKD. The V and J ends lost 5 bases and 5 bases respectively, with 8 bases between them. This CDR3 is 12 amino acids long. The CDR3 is CATSGGGETQYF. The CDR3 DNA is TGTGCCACCAGTGGCGGGGGCGAGACCCAGTACTTC.

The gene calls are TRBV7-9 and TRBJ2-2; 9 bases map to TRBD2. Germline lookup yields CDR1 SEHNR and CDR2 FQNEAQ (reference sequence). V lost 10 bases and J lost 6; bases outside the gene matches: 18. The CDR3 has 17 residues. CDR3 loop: CATSREKGGRAAGELFF. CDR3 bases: TGTGCCACCTCCCGGGAAAAGGGCGGGAGGGCCGCCGGGGAGCTGTTTTTT. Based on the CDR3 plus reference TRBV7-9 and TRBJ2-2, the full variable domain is DTGVSQNPRHKITKRGQNVTFRCDPISEHNRLYWYRQTLGQGPEFLTYFQNEAQLEKSRLLSDRFSAERPKGSFSTLEIQRTEQGDSAMYLCATSREKGGRAAGELFFGEGSRLTVL.

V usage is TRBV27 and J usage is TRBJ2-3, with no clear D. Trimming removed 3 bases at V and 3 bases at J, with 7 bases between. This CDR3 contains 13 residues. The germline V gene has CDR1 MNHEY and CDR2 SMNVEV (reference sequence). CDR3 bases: TGTGCCAGCAGTTTCCGTCAGACAGATACGCAGTATTTT. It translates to CASSFRQTDTQYF.

CDR3 nucleotide sequence: TGTGCCAGCAGCTCCCGGGGAGTCACTGAAGCTTTCTTT. Amino acid sequence: CASSSRGVTEAFF. The gene calls are TRBV11-3 and TRBJ1-1, with D unclear. The germline V gene encodes CDR1 SGHNT and CDR2 YENEEA. V shed 4 bases and J shed 4 bases, with 10 bases lying between them. The CDR3 is 13 residues long.

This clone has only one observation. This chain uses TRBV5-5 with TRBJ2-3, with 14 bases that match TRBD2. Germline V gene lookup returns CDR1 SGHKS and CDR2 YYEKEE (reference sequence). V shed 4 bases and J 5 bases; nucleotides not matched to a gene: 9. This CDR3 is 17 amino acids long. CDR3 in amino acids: CASSPGLAGEGGDTQYF. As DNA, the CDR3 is TGTGCCAGCAGCCCGGGACTAGCGGGAGAGGGGGGAGATACGCAGTATTTT. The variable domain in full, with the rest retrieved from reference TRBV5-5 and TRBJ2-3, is DAGVTQSPTHLIKTRGQQVTLRCSPISGHKSVSWYQQVLGQGPQFIFQYYEKEERGRGNFPDRFSARQFPNYSSELNVNALLLGDSALYLCASSPGLAGEGGDTQYFGPGTRLTVL.

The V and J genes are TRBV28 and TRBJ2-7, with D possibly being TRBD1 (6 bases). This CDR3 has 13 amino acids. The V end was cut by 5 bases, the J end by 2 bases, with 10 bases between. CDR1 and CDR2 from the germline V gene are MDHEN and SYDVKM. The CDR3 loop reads CASSPGQTYEQYF. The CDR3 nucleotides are TGTGCCAGCAGTCCCGGACAGACCTACGAGCAGTACTTC.

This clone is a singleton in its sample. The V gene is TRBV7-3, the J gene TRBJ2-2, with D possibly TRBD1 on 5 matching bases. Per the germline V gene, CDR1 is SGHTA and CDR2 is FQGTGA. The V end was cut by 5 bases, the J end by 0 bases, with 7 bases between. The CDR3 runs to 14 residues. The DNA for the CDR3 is TGTGCCAGCAGCCGACAGCCGAACACCGGGGAGCTGTTTTTT. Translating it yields CASSRQPNTGELFF. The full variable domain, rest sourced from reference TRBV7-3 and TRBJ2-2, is GAGVSQTPSNKVTEKGKYVELRCDPISGHTALYWYRQSLGQGPEFLIYFQGTGAADDSGLPNDRFFAVRPEGSVSTLKIQRTERGDSAVYLCASSRQPNTGELFFGEGSRLTVL.

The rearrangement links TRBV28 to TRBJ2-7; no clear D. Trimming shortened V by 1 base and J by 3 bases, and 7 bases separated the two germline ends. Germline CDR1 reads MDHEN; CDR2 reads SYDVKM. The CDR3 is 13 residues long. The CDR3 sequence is CASSLYVYYEQYF. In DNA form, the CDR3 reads TGTGCCAGCAGTTTATATGTCTACTACGAGCAGTACTTC.

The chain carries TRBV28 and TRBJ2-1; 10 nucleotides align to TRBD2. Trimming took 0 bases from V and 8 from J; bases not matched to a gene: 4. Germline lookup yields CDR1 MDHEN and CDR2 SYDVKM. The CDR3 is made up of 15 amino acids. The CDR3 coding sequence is TGTGCCAGCAGTTTATGGGCTAGCGGGAGTTATGAGCAGTTCTTC. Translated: CASSLWASGSYEQFF.

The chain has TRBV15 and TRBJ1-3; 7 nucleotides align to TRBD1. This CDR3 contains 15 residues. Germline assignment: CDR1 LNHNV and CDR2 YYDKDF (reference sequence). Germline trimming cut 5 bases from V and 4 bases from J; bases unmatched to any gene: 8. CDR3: CATSADRRRGNTIYF. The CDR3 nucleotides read TGTGCCACCAGCGCGGACAGGCGGAGGGGAAACACCATATATTTT.

The CDR3 DNA reads TGTGCCAGCAGCCGCCAGGGGGTCACAGATACGCAGTATTTT. As protein: CASSRQGVTDTQYF. The chain employs TRBV3-1 (or the pseudogene TRBV3-2) and TRBJ2-3, with TRBD1 matching over 7 bases. Germline CDR1 is LGHDT and CDR2 is YNNKEL (reference sequence). The trim removed 4 bases at V and 2 bases at J, leaving 3 bases unmatched. The length of the CDR3 is 14 residues.

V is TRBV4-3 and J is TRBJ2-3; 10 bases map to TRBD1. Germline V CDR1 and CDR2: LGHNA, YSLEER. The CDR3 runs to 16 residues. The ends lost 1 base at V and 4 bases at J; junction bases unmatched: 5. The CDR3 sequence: CASSQGRQGAPDTQYF. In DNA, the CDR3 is TGCGCCAGCAGCCAAGGGCGACAGGGGGCCCCAGATACGCAGTATTTT.

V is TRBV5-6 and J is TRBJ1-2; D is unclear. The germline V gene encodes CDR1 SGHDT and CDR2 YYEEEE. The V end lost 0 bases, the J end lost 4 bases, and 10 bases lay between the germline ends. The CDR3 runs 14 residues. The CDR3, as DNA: TGTGCCAGCAGCTTGGATTACAGATCCTATGGCTACACCTTC. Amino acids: CASSLDYRSYGYTF.

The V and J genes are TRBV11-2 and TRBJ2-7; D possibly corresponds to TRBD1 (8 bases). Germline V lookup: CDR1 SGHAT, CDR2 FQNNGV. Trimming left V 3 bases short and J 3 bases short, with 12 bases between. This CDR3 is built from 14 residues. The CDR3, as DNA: TGTGCCAGCAGCTTGACAGGGGACTACTACGAGCAGTACTTC. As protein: CASSLTGDYYEQYF. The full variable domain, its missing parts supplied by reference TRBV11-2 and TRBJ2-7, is EAGVAQSPRYKIIEKRQSVAFWCNPISGHATLYWYQQILGQGPKLLIQFQNNGVVDDSQLPKDRFSAERLKGVDSTLKIQPAKLEDSAVYLCASSLTGDYYEQYFGPGTRLTVT.

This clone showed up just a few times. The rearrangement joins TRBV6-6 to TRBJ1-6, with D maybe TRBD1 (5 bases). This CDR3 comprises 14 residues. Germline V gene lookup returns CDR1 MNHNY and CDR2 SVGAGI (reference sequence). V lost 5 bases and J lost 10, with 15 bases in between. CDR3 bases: TGTGCCAGCAGTGCCCCTGCGGGGGAGTCACCCCTCCACTTT. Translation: CASSAPAGESPLHF.

In nucleotides, the CDR3 is TGTGCCTGGAGTCTAGCGGGATCCTACGAGCAGTACTTC. Translated, it gives CAWSLAGSYEQYF. J is TRBJ2-7 and V is TRBV30; 9 bases match TRBD2. There are 13 residues in the CDR3. V shed 2 bases, J shed 1 base, and the junction held 0 bases outside the gene matches. Germline assignment: CDR1 GTSNPN and CDR2 SVGIG (reference sequence).

The chain's CDR3 is CASSYRGGGTEAFF. For the CDR3, the DNA is TGTGCCAGTAGTTACCGGGGAGGGGGCACTGAAGCTTTCTTT. V and J are TRBV19 and TRBJ1-1; a weak D match, TRBD1 (6 bases). Per germline, CDR1 LNHDA and CDR2 SQIVND (reference sequence). The CDR3 totals 14 residues. V was shortened by 5 bases and J by 4 bases, with 14 bases between the two germline ends.

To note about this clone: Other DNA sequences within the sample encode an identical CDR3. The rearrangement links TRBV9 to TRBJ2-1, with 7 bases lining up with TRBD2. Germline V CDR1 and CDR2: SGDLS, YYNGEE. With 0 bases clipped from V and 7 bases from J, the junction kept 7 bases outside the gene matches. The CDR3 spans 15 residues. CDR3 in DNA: TGTGCCAGCAGCGTAGGAGGGAGGGCCAGGAATGAGCAGTTCTTC. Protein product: CASSVGGRARNEQFF.

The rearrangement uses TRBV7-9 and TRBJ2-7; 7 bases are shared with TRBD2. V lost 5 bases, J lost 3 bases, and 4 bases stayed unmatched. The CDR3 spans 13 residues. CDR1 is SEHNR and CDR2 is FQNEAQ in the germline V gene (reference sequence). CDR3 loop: CASSLSGGYEQYF. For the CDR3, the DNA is TGTGCCAGCAGCCTCTCGGGGGGCTACGAGCAGTACTTC.

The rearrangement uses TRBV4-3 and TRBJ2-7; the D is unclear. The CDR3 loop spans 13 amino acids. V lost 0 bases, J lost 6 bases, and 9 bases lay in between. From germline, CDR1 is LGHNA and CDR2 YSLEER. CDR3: CASSQELVGEQYF. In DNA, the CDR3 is TGCGCCAGCAGCCAAGAACTGGTCGGCGAGCAGTACTTC.

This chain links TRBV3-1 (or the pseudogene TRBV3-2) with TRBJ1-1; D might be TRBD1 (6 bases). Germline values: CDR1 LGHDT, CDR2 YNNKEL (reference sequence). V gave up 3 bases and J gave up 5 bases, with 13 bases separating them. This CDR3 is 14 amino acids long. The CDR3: CASSHRDMMTEAFF. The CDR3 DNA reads TGTGCCAGCAGCCACCGGGACATGATGACTGAAGCTTTCTTT.